This TCR beta chain was retrieved from a study of T-cell memory formation after mild COVID-19. Broader study findings: CD8+ contracting clones occupied EMRA, while CD4+ ones occupied mainly CM and EM.

Using its own MiXCR run on the 5' RACE reads, TCRdb lists one record per CDR3 protein. The sample yields some 150,000 distinct CDR3 sequences, approximately 5.7% seen once. V lost 2 bases and J lost 2, with 7 bases in between. CDR1 and CDR2 from the germline V gene are SGDLS and YYNGEE. The CDR3 has 14 amino acids. There are many counts of this clonotype. Its antigen is currently unknown. The material sequenced was PBMCs or a T cell subset sorted from them (not recorded which). This clonotype was obtained from an adult woman who had mild COVID-19 (a few samples of this study predate the infection). Cell type and time point are not known. The rearrangement links TRBV9 to TRBJ2-2; D uncertain. CDR3 nucleotide sequence: TGTGCCAGCAGCGTTAGGGAAAACACCGGGGAGCTGTTTTTT. This codes for CASSVRENTGELFF.